The clone carrying this T cell receptor (beta chain) was detected once. The antigen is unknown. PCR was performed a second time for about 7 to 12 cycles using a sample-barcoded 5' primer and a J-beta primer mix. TCRdb re-analysed the 5' RACE reads in MiXCR, keeping a single row per CDR3 protein. The sample comprises about 810,000 distinct CDR3 sequences, around 36% of which are singletons, and approximately 13% rests with the top ten. The data belong to a study of blood T cells in healthy people across ages. Study at large: Template switching retrieved approximately one barcoded beta molecule for each two T cells.

RNA extraction gave at least 6 micrograms of total RNA per sample. The V gene end was trimmed by 2 bases and the J gene end by 11 bases; junction bases not matched to a gene: 8. The germline V gene has CDR1 SEHNR and CDR2 FQNEAQ (reference sequence). The CDR3 length is 13 residues. Study-wide points: The donors' CMV status was not determined, possibly confounding changes in expanded clonotypes. Unsorted PBMCs blocked a conclusive comparison of naive and antigen-experienced cells.

The sample consisted of blood. The origin of this receptor is a man between 18 and 35 years old in good health. J is TRBJ1-1 and V is TRBV7-9; 7 nucleotides align to TRBD1. The CDR3 loop is CASSLFVEGAAFF. The CDR3 nucleotides read TGTGCCAGCAGCTTATTCGTGGAGGGGGCGGCTTTCTTT.